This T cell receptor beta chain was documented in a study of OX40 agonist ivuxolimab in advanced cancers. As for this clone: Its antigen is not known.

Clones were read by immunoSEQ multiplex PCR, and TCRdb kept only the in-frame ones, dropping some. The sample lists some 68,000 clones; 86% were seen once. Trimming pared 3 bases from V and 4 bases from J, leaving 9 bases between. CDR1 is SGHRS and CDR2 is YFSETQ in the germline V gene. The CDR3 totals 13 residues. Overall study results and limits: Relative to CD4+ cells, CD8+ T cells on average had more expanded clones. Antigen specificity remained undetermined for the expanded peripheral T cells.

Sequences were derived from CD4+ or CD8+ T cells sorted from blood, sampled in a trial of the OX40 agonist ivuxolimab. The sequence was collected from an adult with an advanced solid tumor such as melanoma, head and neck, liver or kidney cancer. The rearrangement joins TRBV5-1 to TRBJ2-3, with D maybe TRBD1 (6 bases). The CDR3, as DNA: TGCGCCAGCAGCTCCCAGGGGTCAGATACGCAGTATTTT. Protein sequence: CASSSQGSDTQYF.